The 13 T cell receptor beta chains given below trace back to one sample, sequenced in a study of blood T cell repertoires in COVID-19. Produced via immunoSEQ multiplex PCR; TCRdb's table is partial and in-frame only. Seen here are around 26,000 clones, roughly four fifths observed once, and the top ten hold roughly 2.7%. Sequenced sample: peripheral blood. The receptors were gathered from a woman aged 65 to 85 with COVID-19, enrolled during active disease.

The J gene is TRBJ1-4, the V gene TRBV5-1; D perhaps matches TRBD1 (5 bases). Germline CDR1 and CDR2: SGHRS and YFSETQ. Trimming left V 3 bases short and J 0 bases short, with 9 bases between. The length of the CDR3 is 15 residues. The CDR3 here is CASSSAGPTNEKLFF. CDR3 DNA: TGCGCCAGCAGCTCTGCGGGGCCAACTAATGAAAAACTGTTTTTT.

The chain has TRBV11-3 and TRBJ2-1; TRBD2 matches at 13 bases. The trim removed 2 bases at V and 7 bases at J, leaving 5 bases unmatched. The CDR3 spans 16 residues. Germline V gene lookup returns CDR1 SGHNT and CDR2 YENEEA. The CDR3 DNA reads as TGTGCCAGCAGCTTATTCGGACTAGCGGGAGTAAATGAGCAGTTCTTC. As protein: CASSLFGLAGVNEQFF.

The chain uses TRBV21-1 and TRBJ2-3; the D call of TRBD2 is as the table states it, not checked on the DNA. TRBV21-1 corresponds to a pseudogene. This CDR3 comprises 16 residues. The CDR3 is CASSKGTSGTTDTQYF. The CDR3 coding sequence is TGTGCCAGCAGCAAAGGTACTAGCGGGACTACAGATACGCAGTATTTT.

The rearrangement joins TRBV11-2 to TRBJ2-7, with 10 positions matching TRBD2. Per germline, CDR1 SGHAT and CDR2 FQNNGV. The ends lost 5 bases at V and 3 bases at J; junction bases unmatched: 7. CDR3 length equals 15 residues. Here the CDR3 reads CASSNLLAGNYEQYF. Written as DNA, the CDR3 is TGTGCCAGCAGCAACCTACTAGCGGGGAACTACGAGCAGTACTTC.

V gene TRBV19 combines with J gene TRBJ1-5; 8 bases fit TRBD1. CDR3 length: 20 residues. Trimming cost V 5 bases and J 0 bases; bases outside gene matches: 18. The germline gives CDR1 LNHDA, CDR2 SQIVND (reference sequence). DNA of the CDR3: TGTGCCAGTAGTGCCCAGAGCGCGGCCACAGGGGGTTATAGCAATCAGCCCCAGCATTTT. Its protein product is CASSAQSAATGGYSNQPQHF.

This clone was counted between two and nine times. This sequence joins TRBV15 and TRBJ1-4; no clear D gene. Germline CDR1 LNHNV, CDR2 YYDKDF (reference sequence). The CDR3 consists of 16 residues. Trimming removed 3 bases from V and 7 bases from J, with 18 bases in between. The CDR3 reads CATSSRPLIEGEKLFF. The CDR3 DNA sequence: TGTGCCACCAGCAGCCGACCTTTAATCGAGGGTGAAAAACTGTTTTTT.

This chain uses TRBV11-1 with TRBJ1-4; TRBD1 might be the D (5 bases). Germline CDR1 is SGHAT and CDR2 is FQDESV (reference sequence). This CDR3 is 13 amino acids long. Trimming took off 8 bases at V and 6 bases at J, with 13 bases between the two ends. Here the CDR3 reads CASALDSDEKLFF. The CDR3 nucleotides are TGTGCCAGCGCCCTCGACAGTGATGAAAAACTGTTTTTT.

This chain joins TRBV7-9 and TRBJ1-4, with 8 bases fitting TRBD1. The V and J ends lost 2 bases and 8 bases, in that order; junction bases with no gene match: 4. This CDR3 has 14 amino acids. CDR1 is SEHNR and CDR2 is FQNEAQ in the germline V gene (reference sequence). This CDR3 reads CASSLSGGGEKLFF. CDR3 DNA sequence: TGTGCCAGCAGCTTATCAGGGGGCGGCGAAAAACTGTTTTTT.

This sequence joins TRBV2 and TRBJ1-2; D is unclear. Germline V CDR1 and CDR2: SNHLY, FYNNEI. CDR3 length: 14 residues. Trimming stripped 4 bases from V and 8 bases from J, with 17 bases between. CDR3 sequence reads: CASSADPPGWGYTF. In nucleotides, the CDR3 is TGTGCCAGCAGTGCCGATCCACCCGGTTGGGGCTACACCTTC.

The V and J genes are TRBV9 and TRBJ2-6; D possibly corresponds to TRBD1 (6 bases). Germline CDR1 is SGDLS and CDR2 is YYNGEE. V was cut by 6 bases and J by 1 base, with 17 bases left in between. This CDR3 is 17 amino acids long. CDR3 nucleotides: TGTGCCAGCACCATACAGGGCAGTTGGTCTGGGGCCAACGTCCTGACTTTC. Translation: CASTIQGSWSGANVLTF.

The rearrangement links TRBV9 to TRBJ2-2; 8 bases match TRBD2. CDR1 and CDR2 (germline): SGDLS, YYNGEE. V lost 7 bases, J lost 0 bases, and 8 bases stayed unmatched. The CDR3 extends over 16 amino acids. The CDR3 DNA follows: TGTGCCAGCGGAGATAGCGGGAACCCGAACACCGGGGAGCTGTTTTTT. It specifies CASGDSGNPNTGELFF.

With respect to this clone: One junction end does not reproduce the germline sequence, and a read error may be involved. Other DNA sequences in this sample translate to the same CDR3. In DNA, the CDR3 is TGTGCCAGCAGCTTCCGGGGGGGAGAAGCCTTCTTT. The encoded protein is CASSFRGGEAFF. This chain uses TRBV7-8 with TRBJ1-1, with D tentatively TRBD1 (5 bases). Germline V gives CDR1 SGHVS, CDR2 FQNEAQ. This CDR3 contains 12 residues.

The chain combines TRBV10-1 with TRBJ1-2, with D perhaps matching TRBD1 (6 bases). The germline gives CDR1 WNHNN, CDR2 SYGVQD (reference sequence). V was clipped by 8 bases and J by 5 bases, with 12 bases between them. This CDR3 is 12 amino acids long. In DNA form, the CDR3 reads TGCGCCAGCCGGGACACTTGGTATGGCTACACCTTC. It yields the protein CASRDTWYGYTF.